The present T cell receptor beta chain was sequenced within a study of blood T cells in healthy people across ages. A second PCR of roughly 7 to 11 cycles used a sample-barcoded 5' primer and a J-beta primer mix. Each cDNA molecule was tagged by a template-switch adaptor that had 12 random nucleotides. Each single sample gave us at least 3 million CDR3-containing paired-end reads. From the 5' RACE reads, TCRdb called clonotypes with MiXCR, one entry per CDR3 protein. The data hold about a million distinct CDR3 sequences, with 51% observed a single time. V was clipped by 0 bases and J by 6 bases, with 8 bases between them. This CDR3 has 14 amino acids. The V gene's germline CDR1 is MNHNY and CDR2 SVGAGI (reference sequence). The total RNA that was extracted per sample amounted to at least 5.5 micrograms.

This clonotype was obtained from a woman aged 55-75 years in good health. The rearrangement joins TRBV6-6 to TRBJ2-2; D is perhaps TRBD1 or TRBD2 (5 bases each). The source material was blood. The CDR3 DNA reads as TGTGCCAGCAGTTACTCGAGGGGACCCGGGGAGCTGTTTTTT. Translated: CASSYSRGPGELFF.